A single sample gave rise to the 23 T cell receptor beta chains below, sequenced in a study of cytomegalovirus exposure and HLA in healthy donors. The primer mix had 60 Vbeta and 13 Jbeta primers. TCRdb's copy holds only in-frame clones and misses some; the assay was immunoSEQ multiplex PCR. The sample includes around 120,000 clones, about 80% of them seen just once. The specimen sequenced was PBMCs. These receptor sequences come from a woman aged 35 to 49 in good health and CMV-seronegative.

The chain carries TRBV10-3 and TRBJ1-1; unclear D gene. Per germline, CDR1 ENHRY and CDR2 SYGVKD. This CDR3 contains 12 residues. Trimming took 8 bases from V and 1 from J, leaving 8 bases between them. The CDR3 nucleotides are TGTGCCATCTGGGCACCGAACACTGAAGCTTTCTTT. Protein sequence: CAIWAPNTEAFF.

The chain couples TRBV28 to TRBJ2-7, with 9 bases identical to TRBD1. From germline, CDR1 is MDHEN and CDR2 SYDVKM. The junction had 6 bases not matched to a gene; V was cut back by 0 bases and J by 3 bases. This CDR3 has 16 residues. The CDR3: CASSLWGTGKLYEQYF. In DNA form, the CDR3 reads TGTGCCAGCAGTTTATGGGGGACAGGGAAACTCTACGAGCAGTACTTC. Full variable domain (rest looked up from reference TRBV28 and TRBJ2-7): DVKVTQSSRYLVKRTGEKVFLECVQDMDHENMFWYRQDPGLGLRLIYFSYDVKMKEKGDIPEGYSVSREKKERFSLILESASTNQTSMYLCASSLWGTGKLYEQYFGPGTRLTVT.

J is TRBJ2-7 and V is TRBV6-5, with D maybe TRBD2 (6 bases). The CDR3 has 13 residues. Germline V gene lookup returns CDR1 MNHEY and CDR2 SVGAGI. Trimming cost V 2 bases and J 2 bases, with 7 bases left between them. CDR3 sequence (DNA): TGTGCCAGCAGTTACGGCGGGACCTACGAGCAGTACTTC. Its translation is CASSYGGTYEQYF.

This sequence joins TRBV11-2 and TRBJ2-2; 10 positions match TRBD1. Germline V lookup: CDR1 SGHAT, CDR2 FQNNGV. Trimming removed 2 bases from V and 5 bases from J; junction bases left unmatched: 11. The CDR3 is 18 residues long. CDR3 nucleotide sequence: TGTGCCAGCAGCTTAACCTTTCGACAGGGGGCGAGGACCGGGGAGCTGTTTTTT. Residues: CASSLTFRQGARTGELFF.

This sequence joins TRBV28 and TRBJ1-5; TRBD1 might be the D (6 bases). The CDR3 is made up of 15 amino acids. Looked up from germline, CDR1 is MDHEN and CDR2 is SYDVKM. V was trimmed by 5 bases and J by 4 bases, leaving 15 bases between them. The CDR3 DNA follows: TGTGCCAGCAGTCACCGGACAGACCAGAATCAGCCCCAGCATTTT. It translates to CASSHRTDQNQPQHF.

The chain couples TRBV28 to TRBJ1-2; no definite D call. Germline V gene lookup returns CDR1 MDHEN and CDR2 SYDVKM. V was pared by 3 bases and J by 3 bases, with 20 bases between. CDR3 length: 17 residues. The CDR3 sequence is CASSLKGLANRYYGYTF. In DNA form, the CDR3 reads TGTGCCAGCAGTTTGAAAGGTTTAGCGAATCGGTACTATGGCTACACCTTC.

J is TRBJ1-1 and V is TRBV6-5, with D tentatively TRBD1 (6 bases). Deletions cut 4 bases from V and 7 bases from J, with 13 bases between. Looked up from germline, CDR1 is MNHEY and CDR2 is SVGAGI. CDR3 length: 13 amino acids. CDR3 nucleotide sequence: TGTGCCAGCAGTTTTTCAGGGGCCATTGAAGCTTTCTTT. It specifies CASSFSGAIEAFF.

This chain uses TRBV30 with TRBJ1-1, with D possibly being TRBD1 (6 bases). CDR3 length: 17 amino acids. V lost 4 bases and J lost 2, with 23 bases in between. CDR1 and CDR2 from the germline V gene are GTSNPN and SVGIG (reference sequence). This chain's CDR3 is CAWKRQGVGQFNTEAFF. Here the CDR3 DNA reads TGTGCCTGGAAACGACAAGGGGTTGGACAGTTTAACACTGAAGCTTTCTTT.

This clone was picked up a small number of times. Here the CDR3 reads CASSLSLNEGIRRNTEAFF. DNA for the CDR3: TGTGCCAGCAGTTTATCATTGAACGAGGGCATACGAAGGAACACTGAAGCTTTCTTT. V is TRBV28 and J is TRBJ1-1, with unresolved D. V shed 1 base and J shed 1 base, with 22 bases lying between them. The germline V gene has CDR1 MDHEN and CDR2 SYDVKM. The CDR3 contains 19 residues.

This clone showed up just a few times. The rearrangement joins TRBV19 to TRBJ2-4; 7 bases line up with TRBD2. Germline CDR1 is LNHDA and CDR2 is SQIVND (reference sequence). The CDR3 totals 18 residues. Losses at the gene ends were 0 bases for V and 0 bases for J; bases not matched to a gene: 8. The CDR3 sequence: CASSIDGEAGEAKNIQYF. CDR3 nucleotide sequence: TGTGCCAGTAGTATAGATGGGGAGGCGGGGGAAGCCAAAAACATTCAGTACTTC. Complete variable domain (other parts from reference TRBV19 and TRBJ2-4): DGGITQSPKYLFRKEGQNVTLSCEQNLNHDAMYWYRQDPGQGLRLIYYSQIVNDFQKGDIAEGYSVSREKKESFPLTVTSAQKNPTAFYLCASSIDGEAGEAKNIQYFGAGTRLSVL.

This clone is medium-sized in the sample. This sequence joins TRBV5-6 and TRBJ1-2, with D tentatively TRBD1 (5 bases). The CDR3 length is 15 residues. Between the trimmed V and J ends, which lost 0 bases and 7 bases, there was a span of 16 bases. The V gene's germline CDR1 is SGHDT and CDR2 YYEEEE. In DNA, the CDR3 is TGTGCCAGCAGCTTGGGACTCCTTGGGGCCGGTGGCTACACCTTC. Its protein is CASSLGLLGAGGYTF.

In DNA form, the CDR3 reads TGTGCCAGCAGCGAGGGGGCAGGGGACCTCTATGGCTACACCTTC. Its protein is CASSEGAGDLYGYTF. The rearrangement joins TRBV7-2 to TRBJ1-2, with 7 bases aligning to TRBD1. CDR3 length: 15 residues. Per germline, CDR1 SGHTA and CDR2 FQGNSA. The J segment lost 4 bases and the V segment lost 5 bases, leaving 10 bases of the junction unmatched.

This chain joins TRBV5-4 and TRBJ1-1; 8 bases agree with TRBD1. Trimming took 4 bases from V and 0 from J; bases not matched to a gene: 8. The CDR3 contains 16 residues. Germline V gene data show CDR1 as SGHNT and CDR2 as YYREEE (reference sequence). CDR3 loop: CASSIYRGSMNTEAFF. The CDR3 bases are TGTGCCAGCAGCATATACAGGGGGAGCATGAACACTGAAGCTTTCTTT.

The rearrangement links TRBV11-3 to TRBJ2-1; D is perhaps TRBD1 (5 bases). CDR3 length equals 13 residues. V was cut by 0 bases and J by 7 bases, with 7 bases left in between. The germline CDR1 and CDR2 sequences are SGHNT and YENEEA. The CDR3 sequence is CASSLEGVNEQFF. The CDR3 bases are TGTGCCAGCAGCTTAGAAGGGGTGAATGAGCAGTTCTTC.

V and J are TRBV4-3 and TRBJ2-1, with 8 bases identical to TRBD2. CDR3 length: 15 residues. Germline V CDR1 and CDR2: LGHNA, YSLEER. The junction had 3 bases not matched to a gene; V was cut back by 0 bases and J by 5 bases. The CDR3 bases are TGCGCCAGCAGCCAAGAAGCACTAGCGGACAATGAGCAGTTCTTC. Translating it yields CASSQEALADNEQFF.

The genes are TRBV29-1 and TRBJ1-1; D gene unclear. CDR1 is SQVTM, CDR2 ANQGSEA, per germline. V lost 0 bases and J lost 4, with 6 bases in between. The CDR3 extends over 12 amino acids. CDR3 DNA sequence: TGCAGCGTTGAAGACTCAGGCACTGAAGCTTTCTTT. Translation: CSVEDSGTEAFF.

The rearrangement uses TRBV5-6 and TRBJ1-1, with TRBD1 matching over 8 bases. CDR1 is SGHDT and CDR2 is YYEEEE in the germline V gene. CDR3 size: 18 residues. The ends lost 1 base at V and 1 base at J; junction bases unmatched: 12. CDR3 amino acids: CASSLYGVRQGRNTEAFF. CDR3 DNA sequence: TGTGCCAGCAGCTTGTATGGGGTTAGACAGGGGCGGAACACTGAAGCTTTCTTT.

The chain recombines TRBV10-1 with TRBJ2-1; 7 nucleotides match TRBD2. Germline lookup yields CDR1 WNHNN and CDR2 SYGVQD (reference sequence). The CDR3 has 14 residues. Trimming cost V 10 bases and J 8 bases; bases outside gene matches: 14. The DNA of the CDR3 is TGCGCCATCCCCCTGGGCGGGAGAGTCGATGAGCAGTTCTTC. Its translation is CAIPLGGRVDEQFF.

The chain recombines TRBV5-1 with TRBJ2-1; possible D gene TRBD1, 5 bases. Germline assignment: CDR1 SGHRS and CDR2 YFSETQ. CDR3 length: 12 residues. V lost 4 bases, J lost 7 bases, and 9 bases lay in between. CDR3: CASSTTGNEQFF. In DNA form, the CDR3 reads TGCGCCAGCAGCACTACAGGTAATGAGCAGTTCTTC.

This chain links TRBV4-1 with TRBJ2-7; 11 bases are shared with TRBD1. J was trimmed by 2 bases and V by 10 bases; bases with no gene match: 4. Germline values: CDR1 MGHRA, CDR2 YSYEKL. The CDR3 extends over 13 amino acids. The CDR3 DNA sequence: TGCGCCACCGGGACAGGGGGAACCTACGAGCAGTACTTC. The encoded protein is CATGTGGTYEQYF.

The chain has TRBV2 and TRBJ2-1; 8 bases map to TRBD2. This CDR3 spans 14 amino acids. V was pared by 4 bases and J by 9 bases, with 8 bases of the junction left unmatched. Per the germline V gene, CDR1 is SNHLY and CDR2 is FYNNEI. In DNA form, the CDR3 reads TGTGCCAGCAGTGTGTGGCGGGGGGAAGGTGAGCAGTTCTTC. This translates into CASSVWRGEGEQFF.

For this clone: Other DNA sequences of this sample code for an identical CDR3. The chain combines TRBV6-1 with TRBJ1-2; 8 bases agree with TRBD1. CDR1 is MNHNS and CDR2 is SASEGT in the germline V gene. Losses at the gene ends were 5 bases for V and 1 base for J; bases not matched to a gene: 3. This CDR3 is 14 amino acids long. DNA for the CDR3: TGTGCCAGCAGTTTAGGACAGGGTAACTATGGCTACACCTTC. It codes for CASSLGQGNYGYTF.

In nucleotides, the CDR3 is TGTGCCAGCAACCGTCCGGGGGGTGACTACAATGAGCAGTTCTTC. This translates into CASNRPGGDYNEQFF. V usage is TRBV27 and J usage is TRBJ2-1; 7 positions agree with TRBD2. The CDR3 extends over 15 amino acids. Germline lookup yields CDR1 MNHEY and CDR2 SMNVEV (reference sequence). Trimming removed 7 bases from V and 3 bases from J; junction bases left unmatched: 9.